Listed here is a single T cell receptor (beta chain). This entry comes from a study of OX40 agonist ivuxolimab in advanced cancers. TCRdb keeps only in-frame clones here, not all; method: immunoSEQ multiplex PCR. The sample contains more than 95,000 clones, around nine tenths of which appear only once. V lost 4 bases, J lost 11 bases, and 17 bases lay in between. CDR3 size: 14 residues. The germline CDR1 and CDR2 sequences are SGHDN and FVKESK. The J gene is TRBJ1-4, the V gene TRBV14; D may be TRBD1 (6 bases). The material sequenced was CD4+ or CD8+ T cells sorted from blood, taken in a trial of the OX40 agonist ivuxolimab. This clonotype was sampled from an adult with an advanced solid tumor such as melanoma, head and neck, liver or kidney cancer. Here the CDR3 DNA reads TGTGCCAGCAGCCTGATAGGAGGTCAGGGGAAACTGTTTTTT. Translation gives CASSLIGGQGKLFF.